This T cell receptor (beta chain) was documented in a study of blood T cell repertoires in COVID-19. Recovery among Cohort 3 donors was established by two negative PCRs, clearance, or symptom resolution. Sequencing was performed with immunoSEQ multiplex PCR; in TCRdb, only in-frame clones are kept and a portion is missing. The sample shows more than 300,000 clones, around 89% of them seen only once. The CDR3 is made up of 15 amino acids. Germline V gene data show CDR1 as MRHNA and CDR2 as SNTAGT. Trimming shortened V by 0 bases and J by 4 bases, and 12 bases separated the two germline ends. This clone was detected once.

Sequencing was performed on PBMCs or T cells enriched from blood (not recorded which). This TCR was recovered from a woman aged 18-30 years who had recovered from COVID-19. This rearrangement joins TRBV6-4 to TRBJ1-1; tentative D call: TRBD1 (5 bases). The CDR3 nucleotides read TGTGCCAGCAGTGACTCGACTCAGGGTGGCACTGAAGCTTTCTTT. It yields the protein CASSDSTQGGTEAFF.